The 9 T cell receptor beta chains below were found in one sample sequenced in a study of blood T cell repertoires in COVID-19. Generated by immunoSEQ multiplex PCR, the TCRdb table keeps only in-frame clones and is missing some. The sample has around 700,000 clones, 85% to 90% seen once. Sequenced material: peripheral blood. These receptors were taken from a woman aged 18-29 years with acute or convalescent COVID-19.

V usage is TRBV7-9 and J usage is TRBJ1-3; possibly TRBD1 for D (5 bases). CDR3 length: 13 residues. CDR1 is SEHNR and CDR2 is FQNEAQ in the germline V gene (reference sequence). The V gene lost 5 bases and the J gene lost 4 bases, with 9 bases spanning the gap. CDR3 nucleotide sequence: TGTGCCAGCAGCCCCGACAGAGGAAACACCATATATTTT. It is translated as CASSPDRGNTIYF.

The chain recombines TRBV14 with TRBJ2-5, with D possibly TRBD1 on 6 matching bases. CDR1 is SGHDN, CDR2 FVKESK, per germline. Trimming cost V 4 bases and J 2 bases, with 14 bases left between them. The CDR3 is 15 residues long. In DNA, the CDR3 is TGTGCCAGCAGCCCGCCCGGGACAAGACAAGAGACCCAGTACTTC. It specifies CASSPPGTRQETQYF. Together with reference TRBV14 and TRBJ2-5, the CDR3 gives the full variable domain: EAGVTQFPSHSVIEKGQTVTLRCDPISGHDNLYWYRRVMGKEIKFLLHFVKESKQDESGMPNNRFLAERTGGTYSTLKVQPAELEDSGVYFCASSPPGTRQETQYFGPGTRLLVL.

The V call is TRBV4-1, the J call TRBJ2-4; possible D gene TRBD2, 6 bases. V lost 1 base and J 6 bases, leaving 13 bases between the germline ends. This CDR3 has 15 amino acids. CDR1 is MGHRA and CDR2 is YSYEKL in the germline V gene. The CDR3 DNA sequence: TGCGCCAGCAGCCAAGGTGCGGGGCCATTAAACATTCAGTACTTC. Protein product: CASSQGAGPLNIQYF.

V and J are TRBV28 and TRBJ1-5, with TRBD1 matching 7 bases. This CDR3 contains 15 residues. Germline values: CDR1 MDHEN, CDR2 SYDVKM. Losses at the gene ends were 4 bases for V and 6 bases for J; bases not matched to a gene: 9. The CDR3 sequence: CASSYDRAIRQPQHF. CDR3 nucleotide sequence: TGTGCCAGCAGTTACGACAGGGCCATCCGTCAGCCCCAGCATTTT.

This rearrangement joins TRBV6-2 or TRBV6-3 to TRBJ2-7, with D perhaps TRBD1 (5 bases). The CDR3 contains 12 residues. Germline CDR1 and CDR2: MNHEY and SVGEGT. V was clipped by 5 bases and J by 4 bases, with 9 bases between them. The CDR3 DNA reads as TGTGCCAGCAGTCAGACAGCTTACGAGCAGTACTTC. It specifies CASSQTAYEQYF.

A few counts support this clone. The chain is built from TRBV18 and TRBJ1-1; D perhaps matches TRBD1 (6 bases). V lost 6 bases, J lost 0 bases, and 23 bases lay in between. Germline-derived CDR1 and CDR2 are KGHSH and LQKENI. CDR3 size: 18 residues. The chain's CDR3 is CASSSRQDLLPMNTEAFF. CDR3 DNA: TGTGCCAGCTCTTCCAGACAGGACCTACTTCCCATGAACACTGAAGCTTTCTTT. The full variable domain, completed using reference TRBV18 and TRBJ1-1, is NAGVMQNPRHLVRRRGQEARLRCSPMKGHSHVYWYRQLPEEGLKFMVYLQKENIIDESGMPKERFSAEFPKEGPSILRIQQVVRGDSAAYFCASSSRQDLLPMNTEAFFGQGTRLTVV.

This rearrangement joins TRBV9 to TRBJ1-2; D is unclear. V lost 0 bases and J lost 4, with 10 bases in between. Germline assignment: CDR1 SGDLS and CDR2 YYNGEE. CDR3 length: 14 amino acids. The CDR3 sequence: CASSVDLVFYGYTF. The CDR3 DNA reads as TGTGCCAGCAGCGTAGATCTTGTTTTCTATGGCTACACCTTC.

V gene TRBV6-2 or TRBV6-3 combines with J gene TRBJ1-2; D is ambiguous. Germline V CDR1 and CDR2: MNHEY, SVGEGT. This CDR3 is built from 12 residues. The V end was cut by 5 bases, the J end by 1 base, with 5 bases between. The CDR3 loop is CASSQINYGYTF. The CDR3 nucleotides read TGTGCCAGCAGTCAGATTAACTATGGCTACACCTTC.

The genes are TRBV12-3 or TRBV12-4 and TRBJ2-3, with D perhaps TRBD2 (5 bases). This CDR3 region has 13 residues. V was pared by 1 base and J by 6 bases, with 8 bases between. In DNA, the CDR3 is TGTGCCAGCAGTTTAGGGTTAGCGGATACGCAGTATTTT. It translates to CASSLGLADTQYF.